This TCR beta chain was obtained from a study of blood T cell repertoires in COVID-19. The wider study: The United States, Italy and Spain supplied acute and convalescent COVID-19 samples. T cells, B-cell-depleted T cells, or PBMCs supplied cDNA or gDNA.

TCRdb's copy holds only in-frame clones and misses some; the assay was immunoSEQ multiplex PCR. The table lists 210,000 or so clones, just under 85% of them singletons. CDR3 size: 13 residues. The V gene lost 6 bases and the J gene lost 4 bases, with 10 bases spanning the gap. The sample taken for sequencing was peripheral blood. The rearrangement uses TRBV12-3 or TRBV12-4 and TRBJ2-1, with D possibly TRBD1 on 6 matching bases. This clonotype was obtained from a woman between 65 and 79 years old with active or convalescent COVID-19. The CDR3 DNA reads TGTGCCAGCAGCACCGACAGGTACAATGAGCAGTTCTTC. This gives the protein CASSTDRYNEQFF.